What follows are 30 T cell receptor beta chains derived from one specimen sequenced in a study of blood T cell repertoires in COVID-19. The table came from immunoSEQ multiplex PCR; TCRdb's copy has only in-frame clones and leaves some out. The repertoire holds some 180,000 clones, more than 70% seen once, with 6% in the top ten. The sample taken for sequencing was peripheral blood. These receptors were taken from a man between 40 and 49 years old with active or convalescent COVID-19.

V is TRBV18 and J is TRBJ1-1, with TRBD1 matching 11 bases. Per the germline V gene, CDR1 is KGHSH and CDR2 is LQKENI. CDR3 length: 14 amino acids. Losses at the gene ends were 6 bases for V and 4 bases for J; bases not matched to a gene: 4. This chain's CDR3 is CASSPGTGGTEAFF. CDR3 nucleotide sequence: TGTGCCAGCTCCCCCGGGACAGGGGGCACTGAAGCTTTCTTT.

The chain couples TRBV9 to TRBJ1-5, with D maybe TRBD1 (5 bases). CDR1 is SGDLS and CDR2 is YYNGEE in the germline V gene. Trimming pared 2 bases from V and 5 bases from J, leaving 8 bases between. The length of the CDR3 is 13 residues. CDR3 protein: CASSVDRDQPQHF. The CDR3 nucleotides read TGTGCCAGCAGCGTCGACAGAGATCAGCCCCAGCATTTT. The whole variable domain, remainder taken from reference TRBV9 and TRBJ1-5, is DSGVTQTPKHLITATGQRVTLRCSPRSGDLSVYWYQQSLDQGLQFLIQYYNGEERAKGNILERFSAQQFPDLHSELNLSSLELGDSALYFCASSVDRDQPQHFGDGTRLSIL.

The chain couples TRBV19 to TRBJ1-5, with D possibly being TRBD1 (6 bases). The CDR3 is 17 residues long. V lost 3 bases and J lost 8, with 23 bases in between. Germline V lookup: CDR1 LNHDA, CDR2 SQIVND (reference sequence). The CDR3 coding sequence is TGTGCCAGTAGTATGTGGGTAGGGGCAGGGGCGGACGAGCCCCAGCATTTT. Translation: CASSMWVGAGADEPQHF.

This clone was counted between two and nine times. The chain links TRBV4-2 to TRBJ1-6; possibly TRBD1 for D (5 bases). With 9 bases removed from V and 7 bases from J, the gap between germline ends came to 13 bases. Germline V CDR1 and CDR2: LGHNA, YNFKEQ. The CDR3 runs 13 residues. The CDR3 is CASGDYRNSPLHF. CDR3 bases: TGTGCCAGTGGGGACTATCGGAATTCACCCCTCCACTTT.

The chain recombines TRBV5-4 with TRBJ2-7, with TRBD1 matching 10 bases. V lost 4 bases, J lost 7 bases, and 11 bases stayed unmatched. There are 15 residues in the CDR3. Germline V gives CDR1 SGHNT, CDR2 YYREEE (reference sequence). CDR3 loop: CASSTWDRGPWEQYF. The CDR3, as DNA: TGTGCCAGCAGCACGTGGGACAGGGGCCCCTGGGAGCAGTACTTC.

The J gene is TRBJ2-1, the V gene TRBV28; TRBD2 matches at 10 bases. V trimming: 4 bases; J trimming: 7 bases; junction bases outside the gene matches: 1. Germline V gene lookup returns CDR1 MDHEN and CDR2 SYDVKM. The CDR3 covers 13 residues. CDR3 nucleotide sequence: TGTGCCAGCAGTTCGGGACTAGCGAATGAGCAGTTCTTC. The encoded protein is CASSSGLANEQFF.

The rearrangement links TRBV5-1 to TRBJ1-1, with a possible D match to TRBD1 (6 bases). Germline V gene sequence: CDR1 SGHRS, CDR2 YFSETQ. Trimming shortened V by 4 bases and J by 13 bases, and 17 bases separated the two germline ends. The length of the CDR3 is 12 residues. CDR3 bases: TGCGCCAGCAGCGCAGGACAGTTCTTAGGTTTCTTT. Encoded protein: CASSAGQFLGFF.

V and J are TRBV5-1 and TRBJ2-7; TRBD1 matches 9 bases. The J segment lost 3 bases and the V segment lost 3 bases, leaving 1 base of the junction unmatched. Germline assignment: CDR1 SGHRS and CDR2 YFSETQ. The CDR3 totals 13 residues. CDR3 sequence (DNA): TGCGCCAGCAGCTGGACAGGGGACTACGAGCAGTACTTC. Translating it yields CASSWTGDYEQYF.

The V and J genes are TRBV7-9 and TRBJ2-7, with D hard to call. Germline values: CDR1 SEHNR, CDR2 FQNEAQ (reference sequence). V was pared by 0 bases and J by 0 bases, with 9 bases between. The CDR3 consists of 15 residues. Here the CDR3 DNA reads TGTGCCAGCAGCTTAGCGCGTGAGTTCTCCTACGAGCAGTACTTC. It codes for CASSLAREFSYEQYF.

This clone is a singleton in its sample. The chain couples TRBV10-3 to TRBJ1-6; D is uncertain. Looked up from germline, CDR1 is ENHRY and CDR2 is SYGVKD. V lost 3 bases, J lost 11 bases, and 11 bases lay in between. This CDR3 comprises 13 residues. In nucleotides, the CDR3 is TGTGCCATCAGTGACTCGATGAGCCCACCCCTCCACTTT. It codes for CAISDSMSPPLHF.

The chain joins TRBV27 to TRBJ2-3, with D perhaps TRBD1 (6 bases). Germline V gene data show CDR1 as MNHEY and CDR2 as SMNVEV (reference sequence). CDR3 size: 14 residues. Between the trimmed V and J ends, which lost 4 bases and 14 bases, there was a span of 22 bases. The CDR3 coding sequence is TGTGCCAGCAGTTCCTACCTCGGACAGCGCCCGCCGTATTTT. Protein sequence: CASSSYLGQRPPYF.

Here the CDR3 DNA reads TGTGCCAGCAGCCGTCCGGGACAGGGAGACTATGGCTACACCTTC. Amino acids: CASSRPGQGDYGYTF. V gene TRBV5-4 combines with J gene TRBJ1-2; 9 bases are a match to TRBD1. Germline assignment: CDR1 SGHNT and CDR2 YYREEE (reference sequence). The CDR3 has 15 residues. With V trimmed by 4 bases and J by 3 bases, 7 bases remained unmatched.

This clone was seen only once. This CDR3 is CASSHPGQGARGYTF. In DNA, the CDR3 is TGTGCCAGCAGCCACCCGGGACAGGGGGCGCGCGGCTACACCTTC. V gene TRBV7-9 combines with J gene TRBJ1-2, with 12 bases identical to TRBD1. The CDR3 is 15 residues long. Trimming took 5 bases from V and 8 from J; bases not matched to a gene: 9. Germline values: CDR1 SEHNR, CDR2 FQNEAQ (reference sequence).

The chain recombines TRBV19 with TRBJ2-5, with D possibly being TRBD2 (7 bases). The CDR3 covers 17 residues. V was cut by 5 bases and J by 2 bases, with 21 bases left in between. Germline V gene data show CDR1 as LNHDA and CDR2 as SQIVND (reference sequence). The CDR3 coding sequence is TGTGCCAGTAGTTCTTCCCAACTGGGGAGGGGGCAAGAGACCCAGTACTTC. As protein: CASSSSQLGRGQETQYF. Variable domain in full (rest from reference TRBV19 and TRBJ2-5): DGGITQSPKYLFRKEGQNVTLSCEQNLNHDAMYWYRQDPGQGLRLIYYSQIVNDFQKGDIAEGYSVSREKKESFPLTVTSAQKNPTAFYLCASSSSQLGRGQETQYFGPGTRLLVL.

This chain links TRBV15 with TRBJ2-3; 9 bases fit TRBD2. Germline V gene lookup returns CDR1 LNHNV and CDR2 YYDKDF (reference sequence). J gave up 2 bases and V 1 base, and 16 bases lay outside the gene matches. The CDR3 sequence is 20 residues long. CDR3 protein: CATSRAELAGVLRLTDTQYF. The CDR3 region has the DNA TGTGCCACCAGCAGAGCAGAATTAGCGGGAGTACTAAGACTCACAGATACGCAGTATTTT.

This clone was recorded once. This chain connects TRBV19 to TRBJ1-5; no firm D call. The germline V gene encodes CDR1 LNHDA and CDR2 SQIVND (reference sequence). Trimming took 6 bases from V and 4 from J, leaving 16 bases between them. CDR3 size: 15 residues. CDR3 coding DNA: TGTGCCAGTAGCCGCAGAGAGGCGTGGAATCAGCCCCAGCATTTT. Residues: CASSRREAWNQPQHF. Combining the CDR3 with reference TRBV19 and TRBJ1-5 gives the whole variable domain DGGITQSPKYLFRKEGQNVTLSCEQNLNHDAMYWYRQDPGQGLRLIYYSQIVNDFQKGDIAEGYSVSREKKESFPLTVTSAQKNPTAFYLCASSRREAWNQPQHFGDGTRLSIL.

The count of this clone is one. The genes are TRBV4-3 and TRBJ2-5; 7 positions match TRBD1. CDR1 is LGHNA, CDR2 YSLEER, per germline. The CDR3 is 14 residues long. V was clipped by 4 bases and J by 4 bases; unmatched bases: 6. CDR3 sequence (DNA): TGCGCCAGCAGCCGGGGACAGATTAGAGAGACCCAGTACTTC. Residues: CASSRGQIRETQYF.

V is TRBV19 and J is TRBJ1-3; no firm D call. The CDR3 is 15 amino acids. In germline, CDR1 is LNHDA, CDR2 SQIVND (reference sequence). Trimming took off 4 bases at V and 0 bases at J, with 10 bases between the two ends. CDR3 DNA sequence: TGTGCCAGTAGTACCGGAGCGAGCTCTGGAAACACCATATATTTT. Translated, it gives CASSTGASSGNTIYF.

The genes are TRBV27 and TRBJ1-5; D call uncertain. The V gene lost 1 base and the J gene lost 2 bases, with 12 bases spanning the gap. Germline V lookup: CDR1 MNHEY, CDR2 SMNVEV (reference sequence). The length of the CDR3 is 16 residues. The DNA for the CDR3 is TGTGCCAGCAGTTTATATTCCCCCCCCGGCAATCAGCCCCAGCATTTT. Protein product: CASSLYSPPGNQPQHF.

This sequence joins TRBV2 and TRBJ2-3; TRBD2 aligns across 8 bases. Germline values: CDR1 SNHLY, CDR2 FYNNEI. The CDR3 contains 17 residues. Trimming at V came to 4 bases and at J to 2 bases, leaving 11 bases not matched to a gene. CDR3 nucleotides: TGTGCCAGCAGTGCGGGGACTAGTTTCTTTTTCACAGATACGCAGTATTTT. This gives the protein CASSAGTSFFFTDTQYF.

The chain uses TRBV9 and TRBJ1-6, with TRBD1 matching 8 bases. CDR1 SGDLS and CDR2 YYNGEE come from the germline V gene. CDR3 length: 15 residues. V lost 4 bases and J lost 7; bases outside the gene matches: 7. CDR3 sequence: CASSPGGAWNSPLHF. DNA for the CDR3: TGTGCCAGCAGCCCAGGGGGCGCGTGGAATTCACCCCTCCACTTT.

The chain couples TRBV6-5 to TRBJ1-6; tentatively, D is TRBD1 (5 bases). CDR1 MNHEY and CDR2 SVGAGI come from the germline V gene. V dropped 4 bases and J dropped 4 bases, with 14 bases sitting between them. The CDR3 totals 16 residues. The chain's CDR3 is CASSLRGQDYNSPLHF. The CDR3 bases are TGTGCCAGCAGTTTGCGGGGCCAGGATTATAATTCACCCCTCCACTTT.

CDR3 coding DNA: TGTGCCAGCAGCGGAACTAGCGGGGCAATAACCGGGGAGCTGTTTTTT. This codes for CASSGTSGAITGELFF. The chain couples TRBV9 to TRBJ2-2; TRBD2 matches 10 bases. Germline values: CDR1 SGDLS, CDR2 YYNGEE. The ends lost 3 bases at V and 5 bases at J; junction bases unmatched: 7. The length of the CDR3 is 16 residues.

The rearrangement joins TRBV6-1 to TRBJ1-2; 9 bases line up with TRBD1. V was pared by 4 bases and J by 2 bases, with 11 bases of the junction left unmatched. Looked up from germline, CDR1 is MNHNS and CDR2 is SASEGT. This CDR3 region has 17 residues. The CDR3 here is CASSVDRGIVRNYGYTF. The CDR3 DNA follows: TGTGCCAGCAGTGTAGACAGGGGGATCGTTCGGAACTATGGCTACACCTTC.

The chain combines TRBV7-2 with TRBJ2-5, with 7 nucleotides matching TRBD2. This CDR3 region has 12 residues. In germline, CDR1 is SGHTA, CDR2 FQGNSA. With 1 base clipped from V and 8 bases from J, the junction kept 1 base outside the gene matches. CDR3 bases: TGTGCCAGCAGCTTAGGGGAGGGCACCCAGTACTTC. Translating gives CASSLGEGTQYF. Full variable domain (remainder filled in from reference TRBV7-2 and TRBJ2-5): GAGVSQSPSNKVTEKGKDVELRCDPISGHTALYWYRQSLGQGLEFLIYFQGNSAPDKSGLPSDRFSAERTGGSVSTLTIQRTQQEDSAVYLCASSLGEGTQYFGPGTRLLVL.

The chain links TRBV28 to TRBJ1-1; a weak D match, TRBD1 (5 bases). CDR1 and CDR2 from the germline V gene are MDHEN and SYDVKM. This CDR3 is 13 amino acids long. Trimming left V 10 bases short and J 2 bases short, with 14 bases between. CDR3 DNA: TGTGCCACGCTTGACAGTTCAAACACTGAAGCTTTCTTT. This sequence encodes CATLDSSNTEAFF.

The V gene is TRBV4-1, the J gene TRBJ2-1; TRBD1 agrees at 7 bases. The V segment lost 3 bases and the J segment 4 bases; nucleotides outside the gene matches: 9. Germline V lookup: CDR1 MGHRA, CDR2 YSYEKL. The CDR3 spans 16 residues. The CDR3 reads CASSHAMQGVYNEQFF. In nucleotides, the CDR3 is TGCGCCAGCAGCCATGCTATGCAGGGGGTTTACAATGAGCAGTTCTTC.

This rearrangement joins TRBV6-6 to TRBJ2-3; 9 bases fit TRBD1. The V segment lost 0 bases and the J segment 3 bases; nucleotides outside the gene matches: 4. Germline V gene sequence: CDR1 MNHNY, CDR2 SVGAGI (reference sequence). CDR3 length: 16 amino acids. Written as DNA, the CDR3 is TGTGCCAGCAGTTACTCGCCGGGACAGGGAACAGATACGCAGTATTTT. Protein sequence: CASSYSPGQGTDTQYF.

The rearrangement joins TRBV5-1 to TRBJ1-3; D is perhaps TRBD1 (6 bases). V was pared by 0 bases and J by 2 bases, with 15 bases between. CDR3 length: 17 amino acids. Germline CDR1 and CDR2: SGHRS and YFSETQ. This CDR3 is CASSLAETGRPGNTIYF. CDR3 bases: TGCGCCAGCAGCTTGGCGGAAACAGGGCGTCCTGGAAACACCATATATTTT.

This clone was seen a single time. The V and J genes are TRBV3-1 (or the pseudogene TRBV3-2) and TRBJ1-5; TRBD1 agrees at 7 bases. CDR1 LGHDT and CDR2 YNNKEL come from the germline V gene (reference sequence). The CDR3 has 20 amino acids. Trimming cost V 1 base and J 0 bases; bases outside gene matches: 15. The CDR3 nucleotides are TGTGCCAGCAGCCAAGGATATAGGGACAGAGAGACAGATAGCAATCAGCCCCAGCATTTT. It is translated as CASSQGYRDRETDSNQPQHF.